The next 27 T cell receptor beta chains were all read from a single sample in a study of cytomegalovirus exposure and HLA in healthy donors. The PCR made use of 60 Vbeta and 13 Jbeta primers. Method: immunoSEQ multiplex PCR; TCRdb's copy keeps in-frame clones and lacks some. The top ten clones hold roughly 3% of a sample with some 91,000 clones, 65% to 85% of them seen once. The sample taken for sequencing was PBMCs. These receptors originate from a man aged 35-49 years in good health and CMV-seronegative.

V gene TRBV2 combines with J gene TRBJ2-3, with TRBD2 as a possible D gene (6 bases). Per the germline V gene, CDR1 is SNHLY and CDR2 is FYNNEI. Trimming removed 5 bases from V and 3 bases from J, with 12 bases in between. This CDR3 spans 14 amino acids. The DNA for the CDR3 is TGTGCCAGCAGTCGGGAGCCCCAGACAGATACGCAGTATTTT. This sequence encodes CASSREPQTDTQYF.

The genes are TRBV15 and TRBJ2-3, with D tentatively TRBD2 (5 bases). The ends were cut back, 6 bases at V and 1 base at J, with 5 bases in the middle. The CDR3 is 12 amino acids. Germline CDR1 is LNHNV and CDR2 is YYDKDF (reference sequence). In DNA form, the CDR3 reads TGTGCCACCAGTAGCGGCACAGATACGCAGTATTTT. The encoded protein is CATSSGTDTQYF. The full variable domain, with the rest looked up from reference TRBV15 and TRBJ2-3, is DAMVIQNPRYQVTQFGKPVTLSCSQTLNHNVMYWYQQKSSQAPKLLFHYYDKDFNNEADTPDNFQSRRPNTSFCFLDIRSPGLGDTAMYLCATSSGTDTQYFGPGTRLTVL.

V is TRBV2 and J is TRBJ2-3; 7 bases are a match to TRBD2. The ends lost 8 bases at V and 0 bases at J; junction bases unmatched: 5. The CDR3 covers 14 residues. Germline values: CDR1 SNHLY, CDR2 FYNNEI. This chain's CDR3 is CASHLAESTDTQYF. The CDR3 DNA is TGTGCCAGCCACCTAGCGGAAAGCACAGATACGCAGTATTTT.

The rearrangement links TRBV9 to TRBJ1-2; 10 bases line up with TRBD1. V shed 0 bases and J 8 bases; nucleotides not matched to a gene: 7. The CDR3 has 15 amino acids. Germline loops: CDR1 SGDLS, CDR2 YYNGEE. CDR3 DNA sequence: TGTGCCAGCAGCGTAGAGGGGACAGGGGCAGGGGGCTACACCTTC. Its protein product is CASSVEGTGAGGYTF. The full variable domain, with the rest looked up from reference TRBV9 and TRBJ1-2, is DSGVTQTPKHLITATGQRVTLRCSPRSGDLSVYWYQQSLDQGLQFLIQYYNGEERAKGNILERFSAQQFPDLHSELNLSSLELGDSALYFCASSVEGTGAGGYTFGSGTRLTVV.

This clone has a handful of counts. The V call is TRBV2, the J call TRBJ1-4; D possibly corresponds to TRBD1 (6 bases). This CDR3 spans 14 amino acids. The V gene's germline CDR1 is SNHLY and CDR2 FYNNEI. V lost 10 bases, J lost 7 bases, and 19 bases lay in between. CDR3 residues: CATQGSGASEKLFF. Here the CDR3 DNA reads TGTGCCACGCAAGGATCAGGGGCATCTGAAAAACTGTTTTTT.

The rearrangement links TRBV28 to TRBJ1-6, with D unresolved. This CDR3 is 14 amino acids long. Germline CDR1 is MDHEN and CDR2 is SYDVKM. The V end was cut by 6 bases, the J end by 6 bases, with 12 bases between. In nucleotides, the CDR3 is TGTGCCAGCAGCACCTTTCCGGGTAATTCACCCCTCCACTTT. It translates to CASSTFPGNSPLHF.

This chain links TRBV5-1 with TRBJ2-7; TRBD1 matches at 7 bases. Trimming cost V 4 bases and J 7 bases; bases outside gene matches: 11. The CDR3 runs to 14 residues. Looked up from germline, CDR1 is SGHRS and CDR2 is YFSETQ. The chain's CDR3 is CASSPGQVPGEQYF. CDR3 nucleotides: TGCGCCAGCAGCCCTGGACAGGTGCCGGGTGAGCAGTACTTC.

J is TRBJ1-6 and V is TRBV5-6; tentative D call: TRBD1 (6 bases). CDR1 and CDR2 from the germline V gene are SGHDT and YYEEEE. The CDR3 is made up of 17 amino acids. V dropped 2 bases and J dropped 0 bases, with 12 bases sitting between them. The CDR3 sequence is CASSFGTPSSYNSPLHF. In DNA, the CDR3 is TGTGCCAGCAGCTTTGGGACACCGAGCTCCTATAATTCACCCCTCCACTTT.

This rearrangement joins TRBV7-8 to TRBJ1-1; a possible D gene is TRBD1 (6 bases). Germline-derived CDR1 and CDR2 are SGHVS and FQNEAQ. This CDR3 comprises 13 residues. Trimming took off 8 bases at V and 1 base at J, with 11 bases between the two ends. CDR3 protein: CASVLGGNTEAFF. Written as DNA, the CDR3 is TGTGCCAGCGTCCTAGGGGGGAACACTGAAGCTTTCTTT. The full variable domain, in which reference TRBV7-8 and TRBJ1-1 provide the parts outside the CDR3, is GAGVSQSPRYKVAKRGQDVALRCDPISGHVSLFWYQQALGQGPEFLTYFQNEAQLDKSGLPSDRFFAERPEGSVSTLKIQRTQQEDSAVYLCASVLGGNTEAFFGQGTRLTVV.

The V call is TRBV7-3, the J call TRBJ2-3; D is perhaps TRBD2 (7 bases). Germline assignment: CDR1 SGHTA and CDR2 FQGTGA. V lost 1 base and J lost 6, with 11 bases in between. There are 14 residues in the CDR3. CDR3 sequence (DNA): TGTGCCAGCAGCTTAATGGGGGGGCCGGATACGCAGTATTTT. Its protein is CASSLMGGPDTQYF.

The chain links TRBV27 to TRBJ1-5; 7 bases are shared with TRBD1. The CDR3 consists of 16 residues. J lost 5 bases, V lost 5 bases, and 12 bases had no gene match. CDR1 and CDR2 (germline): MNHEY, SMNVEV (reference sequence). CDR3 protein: CASSPIGTETYQPQHF. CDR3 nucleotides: TGTGCCAGCAGTCCTATAGGGACAGAGACTTATCAGCCCCAGCATTTT.

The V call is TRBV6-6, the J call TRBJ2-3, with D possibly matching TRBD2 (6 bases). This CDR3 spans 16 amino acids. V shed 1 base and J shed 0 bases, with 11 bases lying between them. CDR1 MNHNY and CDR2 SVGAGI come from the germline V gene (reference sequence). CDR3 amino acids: CASSYWGGTSTDTQYF. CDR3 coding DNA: TGTGCCAGCAGTTACTGGGGCGGGACTAGCACAGATACGCAGTATTTT.

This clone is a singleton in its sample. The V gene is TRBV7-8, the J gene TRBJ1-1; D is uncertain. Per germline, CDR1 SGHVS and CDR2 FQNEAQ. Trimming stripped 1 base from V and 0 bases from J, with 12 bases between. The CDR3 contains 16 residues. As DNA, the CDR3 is TGTGCCAGCAGCTTAGGCTCGACACCTATGAACACTGAAGCTTTCTTT. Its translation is CASSLGSTPMNTEAFF. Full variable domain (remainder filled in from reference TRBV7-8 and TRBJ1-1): GAGVSQSPRYKVAKRGQDVALRCDPISGHVSLFWYQQALGQGPEFLTYFQNEAQLDKSGLPSDRFFAERPEGSVSTLKIQRTQQEDSAVYLCASSLGSTPMNTEAFFGQGTRLTVV.

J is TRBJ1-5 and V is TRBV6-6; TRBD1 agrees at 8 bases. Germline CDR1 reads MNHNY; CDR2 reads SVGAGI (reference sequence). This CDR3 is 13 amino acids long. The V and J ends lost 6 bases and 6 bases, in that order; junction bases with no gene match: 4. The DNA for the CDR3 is TGTGCCAGCAGCCCCGGACAGGGTCAGCCCCAGCATTTT. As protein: CASSPGQGQPQHF.

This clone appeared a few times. In nucleotides, the CDR3 is TGTGCCAGCAGCCCCCCGCAAGAGACCCAGTACTTC. Its translation is CASSPPQETQYF. The chain has TRBV28 and TRBJ2-5; D gene uncertain. The V end lost 6 bases, the J end lost 2 bases, and 7 bases lay between the germline ends. The V gene's germline CDR1 is MDHEN and CDR2 SYDVKM. The CDR3 has 12 residues.

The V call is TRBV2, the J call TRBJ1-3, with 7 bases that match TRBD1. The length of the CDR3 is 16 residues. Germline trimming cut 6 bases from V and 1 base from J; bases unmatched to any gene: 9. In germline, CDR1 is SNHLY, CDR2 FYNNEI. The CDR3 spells CASSAQGVASGNTIYF. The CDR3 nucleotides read TGTGCCAGCAGCGCCCAGGGGGTAGCATCTGGAAACACCATATATTTT.

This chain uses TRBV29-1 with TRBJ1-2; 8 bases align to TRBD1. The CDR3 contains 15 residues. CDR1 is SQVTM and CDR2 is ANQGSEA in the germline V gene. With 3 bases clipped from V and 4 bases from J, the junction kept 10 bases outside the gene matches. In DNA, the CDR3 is TGCAGCGTTGAGGGGACAGGAGGAGGCTTCTATGGCTACACCTTC. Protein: CSVEGTGGGFYGYTF.

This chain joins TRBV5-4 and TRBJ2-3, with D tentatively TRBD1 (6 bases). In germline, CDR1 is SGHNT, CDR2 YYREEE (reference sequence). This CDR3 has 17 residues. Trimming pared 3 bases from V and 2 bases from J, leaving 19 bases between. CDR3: CASSSLITGTTTDTQYF. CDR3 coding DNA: TGTGCCAGCAGCTCTCTAATAACCGGGACAACCACAGATACGCAGTATTTT.

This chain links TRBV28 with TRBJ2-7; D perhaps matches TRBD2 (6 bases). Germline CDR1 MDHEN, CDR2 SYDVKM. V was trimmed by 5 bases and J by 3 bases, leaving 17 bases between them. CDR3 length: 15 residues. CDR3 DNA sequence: TGTGCCAGCAGTCCCCGGGACTTAATCTTCTACGAGCAGTACTTC. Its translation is CASSPRDLIFYEQYF.

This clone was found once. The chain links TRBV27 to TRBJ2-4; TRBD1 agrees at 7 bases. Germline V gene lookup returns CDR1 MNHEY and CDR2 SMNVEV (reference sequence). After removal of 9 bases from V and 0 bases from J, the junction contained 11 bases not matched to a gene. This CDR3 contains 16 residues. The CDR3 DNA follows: TGTGCCAGTACCGGGACAGATTTAATAGCCAAAAACATTCAGTACTTC. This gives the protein CASTGTDLIAKNIQYF.

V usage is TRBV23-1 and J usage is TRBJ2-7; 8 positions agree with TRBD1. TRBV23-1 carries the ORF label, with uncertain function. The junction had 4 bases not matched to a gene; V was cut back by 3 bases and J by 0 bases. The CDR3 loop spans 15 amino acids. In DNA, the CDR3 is TGCGCCAGCAGTCACCGGGACAGGTTCTCCTACGAGCAGTACTTC. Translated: CASSHRDRFSYEQYF.

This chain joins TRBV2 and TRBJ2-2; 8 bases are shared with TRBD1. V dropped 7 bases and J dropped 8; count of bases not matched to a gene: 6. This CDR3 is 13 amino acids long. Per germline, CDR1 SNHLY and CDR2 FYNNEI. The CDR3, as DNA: TGTGCCAGCAAGGCAGGGGGCAGAGGGGAGCTGTTTTTT. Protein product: CASKAGGRGELFF.

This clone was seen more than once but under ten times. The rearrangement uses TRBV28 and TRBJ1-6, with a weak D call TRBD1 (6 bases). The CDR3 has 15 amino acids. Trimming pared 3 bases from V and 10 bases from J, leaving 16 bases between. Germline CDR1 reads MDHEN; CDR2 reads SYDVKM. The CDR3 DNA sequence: TGTGCCAGCAGTTTCTCTACAGGGCCGGGCTCACCCCTCCACTTT. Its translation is CASSFSTGPGSPLHF.

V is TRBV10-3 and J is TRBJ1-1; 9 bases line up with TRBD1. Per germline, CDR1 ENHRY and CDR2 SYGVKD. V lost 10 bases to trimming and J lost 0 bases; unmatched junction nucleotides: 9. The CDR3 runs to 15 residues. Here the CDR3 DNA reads TGTGCCACCAAAAATGGACAGGGGCTGAACACTGAAGCTTTCTTT. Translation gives CATKNGQGLNTEAFF.

For the CDR3, the DNA is TGCAGCGTCGGAGGGGCGGGGGGCTGGAACATTCAGTACTTC. This gives the protein CSVGGAGGWNIQYF. The chain couples TRBV29-1 to TRBJ2-4, with 8 bases matching TRBD2. The CDR3 totals 14 residues. V trimming: 6 bases; J trimming: 7 bases; junction bases outside the gene matches: 11. Germline CDR1 SQVTM, CDR2 ANQGSEA.

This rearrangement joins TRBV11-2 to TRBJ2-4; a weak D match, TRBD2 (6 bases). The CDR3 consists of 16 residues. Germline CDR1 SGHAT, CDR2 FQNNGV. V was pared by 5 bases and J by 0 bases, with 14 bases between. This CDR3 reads CASSEGTPLAKNIQYF. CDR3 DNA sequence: TGTGCCAGCAGCGAGGGGACTCCTCTAGCCAAAAACATTCAGTACTTC.

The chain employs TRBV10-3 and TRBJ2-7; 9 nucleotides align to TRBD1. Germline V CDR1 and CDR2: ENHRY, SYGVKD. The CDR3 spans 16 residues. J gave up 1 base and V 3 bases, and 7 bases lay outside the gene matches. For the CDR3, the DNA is TGTGCCATCAGTGATTGGGGGACAGGGACATCCTACGAGCAGTACTTC. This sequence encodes CAISDWGTGTSYEQYF.